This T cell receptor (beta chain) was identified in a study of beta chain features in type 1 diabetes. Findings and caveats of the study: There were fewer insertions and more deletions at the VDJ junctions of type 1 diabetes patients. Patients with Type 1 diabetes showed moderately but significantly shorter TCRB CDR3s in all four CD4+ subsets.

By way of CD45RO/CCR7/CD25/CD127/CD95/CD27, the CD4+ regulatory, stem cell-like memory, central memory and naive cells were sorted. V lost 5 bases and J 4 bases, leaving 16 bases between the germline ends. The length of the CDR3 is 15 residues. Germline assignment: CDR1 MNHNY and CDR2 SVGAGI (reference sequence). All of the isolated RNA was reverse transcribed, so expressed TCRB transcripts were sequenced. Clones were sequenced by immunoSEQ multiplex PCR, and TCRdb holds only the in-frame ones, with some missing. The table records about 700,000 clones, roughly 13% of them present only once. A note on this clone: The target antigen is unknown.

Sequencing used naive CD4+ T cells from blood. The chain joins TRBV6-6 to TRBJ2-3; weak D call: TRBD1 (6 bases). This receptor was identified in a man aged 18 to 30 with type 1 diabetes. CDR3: CASSEGDLGADTQYF. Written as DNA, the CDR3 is TGTGCCAGCAGTGAGGGGGACCTAGGGGCAGATACGCAGTATTTT.